This is a list of T cell receptor beta chains from one sample in a study of blood T cell repertoires in COVID-19. Assay used: immunoSEQ multiplex PCR; TCRdb lists only in-frame clones, some missing. The sample includes about 670,000 clones, about nine tenths of them seen just once. Sequences were obtained from peripheral blood. Receptors were obtained from a woman in her late teens or twenties with acute or convalescent COVID-19. Each CDR3 is given with its conserved first and last residue. The order of the fields is J gene, D gene, V gene, clone size, CDR3 DNA, CDR3 protein. The D gene is left open where the match is weak. A clone size is listed for some rows: how often the clone was seen (once, few, many), or a class if it is expanded.

>TRBJ1-2|NA|TRBV20-1|NA
TGCAGTGCTAGTGAACCGAGCCAATATGGCTACACCTTC
CSASEPSQYGYTF
>TRBJ1-1|NA|TRBV29-1|NA
TGCAGCGCCGAAAGAGGGGGGAACACTGAAGCTTTCTTT
CSAERGGNTEAFF
>TRBJ1-1|NA|TRBV15|NA
TGTGCCACCAGGGCATTTATGAACACTGAAGCTTTCTTT
CATRAFMNTEAFF
>TRBJ2-1|NA|TRBV5-4|NA
TGTGCCAGCAGCTTGACAGGGAGTCACGGCAATGAGCAGTTCTTC
CASSLTGSHGNEQFF
>TRBJ2-7|TRBD1|TRBV18|NA
TGTGCCAGCTCACGGCCGGGACAGCCCTACGAGCAGTACTTC
CASSRPGQPYEQYF
>TRBJ2-7|TRBD1|TRBV19|NA
TGTGCCAGTAGTATCCGGACAGGGGGCCACGAGCAGTACTTC
CASSIRTGGHEQYF
>TRBJ1-5|NA|TRBV5-1|NA
TGCGCCAGCAGCTTGCAGGGCAGCCTCGGTCAGCCCCAGCATTTT
CASSLQGSLGQPQHF
>TRBJ2-3|NA|TRBV7-9|NA
TGTGCCAGCAGCTTCGAGGAGGGCCGCACAGATACGCAGTATTTT
CASSFEEGRTDTQYF
>TRBJ2-2|NA|TRBV29-1|NA
TGCAGCGCCCGTGGGGGCACCAACACCGGGGAGCTGTTTTTT
CSARGGTNTGELFF
>TRBJ1-3|NA|TRBV3-1/TRBV3-2|NA
TGTGCCAGCAGCCAAGGTTTCGCCATATATTTT
CASSQGFAIYF
>TRBJ1-1|TRBD1|TRBV3-1/TRBV3-2|NA
TGTGCCAGCAGCCAAACCCGCCCCGGGACAGGGAACACTGAAGCTTTCTTT
CASSQTRPGTGNTEAFF
>TRBJ2-3|TRBD1|TRBV7-2|NA
TGTGCCAGCAGCTTAAACAGGGGAGTAGATACGCAGTATTTT
CASSLNRGVDTQYF
>TRBJ2-7|NA|TRBV6-6|NA
TGTGCCAGCAGCCCAGGGGGGCTTTCCTACGAGCAGTACTTC
CASSPGGLSYEQYF
>TRBJ1-1|NA|TRBV5-6|NA
TGTGCCAGCTCCCTGGGACTGGGGATCACTGAAGCTTTCTTT
CASSLGLGITEAFF
>TRBJ1-5|NA|TRBV6-6|NA
TGTGCCAGCAGTTACGGCGCTACGACAGCAGAGCCCCAGCATTTT
CASSYGATTAEPQHF
>TRBJ2-7|TRBD1|TRBV5-4|NA
TGTGCCAGCAGCTTGGCCGGGACAGTTAGTTACGAGCAGTACTTC
CASSLAGTVSYEQYF
>TRBJ1-1|NA|TRBV4-2|NA
TGTGCCAGCAGCCCCTTCTGCGATGGGGGCCCCCCTTTCTTT
CASSPFCDGGPPFF
>TRBJ1-2|TRBD1|TRBV4-1|NA
TGCGCCAGCACCAAGGACAGGGATAAGTATGGCTACACCTTC
CASTKDRDKYGYTF
>TRBJ1-1|NA|TRBV12-3/TRBV12-4|NA
TGTGCCAGCAGTGACCAGGGGCGAGTCCTCACTTTCTTT
CASSDQGRVLTFF
>TRBJ2-7|TRBD1|TRBV5-1|once
TGCGCCAGCAGCCCCCGGGACAGGGGTCTCTACGAGCAGTACTTC
CASSPRDRGLYEQYF
>TRBJ1-2|TRBD1|TRBV5-1|once
TGCGCCAGCAGCTTAGGGGGCGAAGACTATGGCTACACCTTC
CASSLGGEDYGYTF
>TRBJ2-1|TRBD2|TRBV25-1|NA
TGTGCCAGCAGTGAATTAGGCGGGGGGAGCTCCTACAATGAGCAGTTCTTC
CASSELGGGSSYNEQFF
>TRBJ2-3|NA|TRBV2|NA
TGTGCCAGCAGTCCAGGGGTGACCAACACAGATACGCAGTATTTT
CASSPGVTNTDTQYF
>TRBJ1-1|NA|TRBV6-2/TRBV6-3|NA
TGTGCCAGCAGTTACGGCGGTACTCCCGGGATCACTGAAGCTTTCTTT
CASSYGGTPGITEAFF
>TRBJ1-1|TRBD1|TRBV29-1|NA
TGCAGCGGTGGACAGGGGAACACTGAAGCTTTCTTT
CSGGQGNTEAFF
>TRBJ2-7|NA|TRBV7-2|NA
TGTGCCAGCAGCTTAGACAGGCTTACCTACGAGCAGTACTTC
CASSLDRLTYEQYF
>TRBJ1-1|NA|TRBV19|once
TGTGCCAGTATAGCAGGGGCTACTGAAGCTTTCTTT
CASIAGATEAFF
>TRBJ1-4|NA|TRBV28|NA
TGTGCCAGCAGTCTCCTGCCCTCGACTTACTCTAATGAAAAACTGTTTTTT
CASSLLPSTYSNEKLFF
>TRBJ2-5|NA|TRBV3-1/TRBV3-2|NA
TGTGCCAGCAGCCAACCCCGGGGGTTCCCAGAGACCCAGTACTTC
CASSQPRGFPETQYF
>TRBJ2-7|NA|TRBV6-5|NA
TGTGCCAGCAGTAGACAGGACTACGAGCAGTACTTC
CASSRQDYEQYF
>TRBJ2-1|TRBD2|TRBV6-2/TRBV6-3|NA
TGTGCCAGCAGTTACCCCGGGACTACTTACAATGAGCAGTTCTTC
CASSYPGTTYNEQFF
>TRBJ1-4|TRBD1|TRBV6-2/TRBV6-3|NA
TGTGCCAGCAGTTACCGGACAGGCAAGCTTAATGAAAAACTGTTTTTT
CASSYRTGKLNEKLFF
>TRBJ2-7|TRBD1|TRBV6-4|once
TGTGCCAGTATGGCCTGGGCGGGGACAGGGGTTTACGAGCAGTACTTC
CASMAWAGTGVYEQYF
>TRBJ1-6|TRBD1|TRBV6-6|once
TGTGCCAGCAGTTCTACAGGGGGTTCACCCCTCCACTTT
CASSSTGGSPLHF
>TRBJ1-2|TRBD1|TRBV10-2|NA
TGCGCCAGCAGTGAGTCTACAGGGGCAGTCTTAGTATTCTATGGCTACACCTTC
CASSESTGAVLVFYGYTF
>TRBJ1-3|NA|TRBV3-1/TRBV3-2|NA
TGTGCCAGCAGCCAAGATAGGGGCGCCACGGGAAACACCATATATTTT
CASSQDRGATGNTIYF
>TRBJ1-2|NA|TRBV4-1|NA
TGCGCCAGCAGCCAGGCCCCCCGACAGAACCTCTATGGCTACACCTTC
CASSQAPRQNLYGYTF
>TRBJ1-2|NA|TRBV3-1/TRBV3-2|NA
TGTGCCAGCAGCCACAGTGGTGGCTACACCTTC
CASSHSGGYTF
>TRBJ2-1|TRBD2|TRBV4-2|NA
TGTGCCAGCAGCCAAGGTTTTACGGGGGCTAGCGGGGGCCATGAGCAGTTCTTC
CASSQGFTGASGGHEQFF
>TRBJ1-5|NA|TRBV12-5|NA
TGTGCTAGTGGTTTGGGCCCCGTCAGGGGAAATCAGCCCCAGCATTTT
CASGLGPVRGNQPQHF
>TRBJ1-2|NA|TRBV28|NA
TGTGCCAGCAGTTTTCGAGGTGGATATGGCTACACCTTC
CASSFRGGYGYTF
>TRBJ1-2|NA|TRBV15|NA
TGTGCCACCAGCAGATCGAGGTTCCGCGATGGGTATGGCTACACCTTC
CATSRSRFRDGYGYTF
>TRBJ2-2|NA|TRBV29-1|NA
TGCAGCGCTAACGCCGGGACACAGAACACCGGGGAGCTGTTTTTT
CSANAGTQNTGELFF